The 6 T cell receptor beta chains listed next were all sequenced from one sample in a study of shared clonotypes between healthy human individuals. Sequencing was performed with immunoSEQ multiplex PCR; in TCRdb, only in-frame clones are kept and a portion is missing. The data contain about 1.1 million clones, 75% to 85% of them singletons. Sequencing used memory CD4+ T cells from PBMCs. Regarding subset: CD45RA-negative fraction. These receptors were obtained from a young man in good health. Some clones in this sample may be carry-over from other donors' samples.

This clone showed up just a few times. The V call is TRBV7-9, the J call TRBJ1-5; D is ambiguous. Trimming removed 3 bases from V and 5 bases from J, with 11 bases in between. Looked up from germline, CDR1 is SEHNR and CDR2 is FQNEAQ (reference sequence). CDR3 length: 14 amino acids. CDR3 sequence (DNA): TGTGCCAGCAGCTTGACTGGGGTCCATCAGCCCCAGCATTTT. It is translated as CASSLTGVHQPQHF. The whole variable domain, remainder taken from reference TRBV7-9 and TRBJ1-5, is DTGVSQNPRHKITKRGQNVTFRCDPISEHNRLYWYRQTLGQGPEFLTYFQNEAQLEKSRLLSDRFSAERPKGSFSTLEIQRTEQGDSAMYLCASSLTGVHQPQHFGDGTRLSIL.

This clone was picked up one time. The chain uses TRBV6-6 and TRBJ2-3; no clear D gene. Per germline, CDR1 MNHNY and CDR2 SVGAGI (reference sequence). The V end lost 7 bases, the J end lost 3 bases, and 17 bases lay between the germline ends. This CDR3 has 15 amino acids. The CDR3 protein is CASNLGFSVTDTQYF. DNA for the CDR3: TGTGCCAGCAACCTCGGGTTCTCAGTGACAGATACGCAGTATTTT.

This chain connects TRBV10-2 to TRBJ2-7; the match to TRBD2 covers 12 bases. The junction had 2 bases not matched to a gene; V was cut back by 6 bases and J by 5 bases. The CDR3 length is 13 residues. CDR1 and CDR2 (germline): WSHSY, SAAADI. The CDR3 DNA follows: TGCGCCAGCAGACTAGCGGGAGGAGACGAGCAGTACTTC. Protein sequence: CASRLAGGDEQYF.

This clone turned up a few times. The chain employs TRBV7-2 and TRBJ2-5, with D perhaps TRBD2 (5 bases). V lost 2 bases and J lost 4, with 17 bases in between. Germline CDR1 SGHTA, CDR2 FQGNSA. This CDR3 is 16 amino acids long. CDR3 residues: CASSLRPGWVGETQYF. CDR3 sequence (DNA): TGTGCCAGCAGCTTAAGGCCGGGATGGGTTGGAGAGACCCAGTACTTC. The variable domain in full, completed from reference TRBV7-2 and TRBJ2-5, reads GAGVSQSPSNKVTEKGKDVELRCDPISGHTALYWYRQSLGQGLEFLIYFQGNSAPDKSGLPSDRFSAERTGGSVSTLTIQRTQQEDSAVYLCASSLRPGWVGETQYFGPGTRLLVL.

The CDR3 here is CASSLGGGFTMSTDTQYF. The CDR3 coding sequence is TGTGCCAGCAGTTTAGGCGGGGGGTTCACCATGAGCACAGATACGCAGTATTTT. The chain is built from TRBV27 and TRBJ2-3; 8 bases match TRBD2. V lost 2 bases to trimming and J lost 0 bases; unmatched junction nucleotides: 10. The germline V gene encodes CDR1 MNHEY and CDR2 SMNVEV (reference sequence). The CDR3 consists of 18 residues.

The chain employs TRBV28 and TRBJ2-7, with no clear D. The CDR3 loop spans 12 amino acids. CDR1 is MDHEN, CDR2 SYDVKM, per germline. V lost 5 bases to trimming and J lost 3 bases, with 8 bases between them. The DNA of the CDR3 is TGTGCCAGCAGTCTCTTGAACTACGAGCAGTACTTC. It translates to CASSLLNYEQYF.